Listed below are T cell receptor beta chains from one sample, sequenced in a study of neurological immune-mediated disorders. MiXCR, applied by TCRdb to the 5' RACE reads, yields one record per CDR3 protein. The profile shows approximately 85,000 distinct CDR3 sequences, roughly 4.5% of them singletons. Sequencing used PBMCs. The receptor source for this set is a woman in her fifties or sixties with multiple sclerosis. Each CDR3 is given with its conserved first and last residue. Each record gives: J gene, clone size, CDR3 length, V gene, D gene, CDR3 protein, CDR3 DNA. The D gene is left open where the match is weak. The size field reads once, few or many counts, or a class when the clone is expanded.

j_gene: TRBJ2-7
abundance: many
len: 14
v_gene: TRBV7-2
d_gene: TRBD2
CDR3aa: CASSQPGLAGVQYF
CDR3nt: TGTGCCAGCAGCCAGCCTGGACTAGCGGGGGTGCAGTACTTC

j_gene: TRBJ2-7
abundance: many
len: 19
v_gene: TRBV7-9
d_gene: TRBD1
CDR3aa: CASSLPATGGMVASYEQYF
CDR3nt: TGTGCCAGCAGCTTACCCGCGACAGGGGGAATGGTAGCCTCCTACGAGCAGTACTTC

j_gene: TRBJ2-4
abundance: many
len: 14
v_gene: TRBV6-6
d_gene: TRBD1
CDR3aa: CASSYRDSKNIQYF
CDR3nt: TGTGCCAGCAGTTATCGGGACAGCAAAAACATTCAGTACTTC

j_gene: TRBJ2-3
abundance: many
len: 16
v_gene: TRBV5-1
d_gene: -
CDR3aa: CASTLGRGMDTDTQYF
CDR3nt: TGCGCCAGCACTCTGGGAAGGGGTATGGACACAGATACGCAGTATTTT

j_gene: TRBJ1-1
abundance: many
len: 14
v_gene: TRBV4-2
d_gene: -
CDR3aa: CASSLTGGGGEAFF
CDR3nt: TGTGCCAGCAGCCTTACCGGCGGGGGCGGTGAAGCTTTCTTT

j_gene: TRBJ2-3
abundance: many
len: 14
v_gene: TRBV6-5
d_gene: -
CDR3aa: CASSFATSTDTQYF
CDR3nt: TGTGCCAGCAGTTTCGCAACTAGCACAGATACGCAGTATTTT

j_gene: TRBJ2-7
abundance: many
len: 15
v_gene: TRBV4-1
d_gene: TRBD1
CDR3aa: CASSQGRDRAYEQYF
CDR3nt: TGCGCCAGCAGCCAAGGCCGGGACAGGGCCTACGAGCAGTACTTC

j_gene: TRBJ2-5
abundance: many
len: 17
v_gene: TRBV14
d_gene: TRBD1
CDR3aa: CASSQGWRQGSLETQYF
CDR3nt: TGTGCCAGCAGCCAGGGGTGGAGACAGGGATCGTTAGAGACCCAGTACTTC

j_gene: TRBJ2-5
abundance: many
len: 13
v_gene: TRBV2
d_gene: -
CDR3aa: CASTPDYSETQYF
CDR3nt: TGTGCCAGCACCCCGGACTACTCCGAGACCCAGTACTTC

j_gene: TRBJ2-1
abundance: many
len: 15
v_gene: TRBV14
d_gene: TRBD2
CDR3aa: CASSLRGGLVNEQFF
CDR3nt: TGTGCCAGCAGCCTACGGGGGGGCTTGGTGAATGAGCAGTTCTTC

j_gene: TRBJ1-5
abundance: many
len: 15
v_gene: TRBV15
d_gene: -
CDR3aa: CATSRDLAASQPQHF
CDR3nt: TGTGCCACCAGCAGAGATCTAGCCGCGTCCCAGCCCCAGCATTTT

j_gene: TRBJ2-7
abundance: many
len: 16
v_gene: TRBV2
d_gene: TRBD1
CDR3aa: CASSGELRDSYYEQYF
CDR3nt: TGTGCCAGCAGTGGGGAACTTCGGGACAGCTACTACGAGCAGTACTTC

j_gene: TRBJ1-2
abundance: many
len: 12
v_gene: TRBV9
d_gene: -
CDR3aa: CASSEDNYGYTF
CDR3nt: TGTGCCAGCAGCGAAGATAACTATGGCTACACCTTC

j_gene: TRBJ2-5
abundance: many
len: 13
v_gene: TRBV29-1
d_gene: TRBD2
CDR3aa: CSAGSWEGETQYF
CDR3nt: TGCAGCGCGGGATCGTGGGAGGGTGAGACCCAGTACTTC

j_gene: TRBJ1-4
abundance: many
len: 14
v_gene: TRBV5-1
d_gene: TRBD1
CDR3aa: CASSLGQGTEKLFF
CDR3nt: TGCGCCAGCAGCTTGGGACAGGGGACTGAAAAACTGTTTTTT

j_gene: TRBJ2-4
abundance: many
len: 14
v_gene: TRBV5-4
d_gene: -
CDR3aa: CASSRRAGADIQYF
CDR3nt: TGTGCCAGCAGCCGACGGGCAGGGGCGGACATTCAGTACTTC

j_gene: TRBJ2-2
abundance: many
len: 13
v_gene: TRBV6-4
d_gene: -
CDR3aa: CASRAANTGELFF
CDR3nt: TGTGCCAGCCGTGCGGCTAACACCGGGGAGCTGTTTTTT

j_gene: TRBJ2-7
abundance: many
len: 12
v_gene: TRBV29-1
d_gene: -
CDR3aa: CSVELQGPEQYF
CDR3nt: TGCAGCGTTGAACTCCAGGGTCCCGAGCAGTACTTC

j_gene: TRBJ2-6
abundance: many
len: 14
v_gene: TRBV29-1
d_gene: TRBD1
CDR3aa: CSVDRVSGANVLTF
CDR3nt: TGCAGCGTCGACAGGGTTTCTGGGGCCAACGTCCTGACTTTC

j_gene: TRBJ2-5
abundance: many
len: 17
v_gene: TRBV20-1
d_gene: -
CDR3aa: CSARKGSMTHAQETQYF
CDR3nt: TGCAGTGCTAGAAAAGGGAGTATGACGCACGCACAAGAGACCCAGTACTTC

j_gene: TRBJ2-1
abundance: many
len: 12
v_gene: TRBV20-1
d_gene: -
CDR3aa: CSARFTYNEQFF
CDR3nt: TGCAGTGCTAGATTCACTTACAATGAGCAGTTCTTC

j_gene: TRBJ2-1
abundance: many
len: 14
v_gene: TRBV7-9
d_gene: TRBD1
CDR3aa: CASSRGQDYNEQFF
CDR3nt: TGTGCCAGCAGTCGCGGACAGGACTACAATGAGCAGTTCTTC

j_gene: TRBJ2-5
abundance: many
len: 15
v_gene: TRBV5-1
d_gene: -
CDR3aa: CASSLDPGWQETQYF
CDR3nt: TGCGCCAGCAGCTTGGATCCAGGGTGGCAAGAGACCCAGTACTTC

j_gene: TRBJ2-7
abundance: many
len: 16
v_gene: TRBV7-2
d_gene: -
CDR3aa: CASSSQGPGLSVEQYF
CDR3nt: TGTGCCAGCAGCTCCCAGGGGCCAGGGTTATCGGTCGAGCAGTACTTC

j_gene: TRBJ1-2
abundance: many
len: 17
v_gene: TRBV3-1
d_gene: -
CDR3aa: CASSQGTAPPLAYGYTF
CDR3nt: TGTGCCAGCAGCCAAGGGACCGCGCCTCCCTTAGCCTATGGCTACACCTTC